A single sample is the source of the 27 T cell receptor beta chains below, sequenced in a study of cytomegalovirus exposure and HLA in healthy donors. Vbeta (60) and Jbeta (13) primers were used in the PCR. Profiling relied on immunoSEQ multiplex PCR, and the TCRdb table lists in-frame clones only, not all of them. The top ten hold about 5% of the sample, which has roughly 150,000 clones, roughly two thirds seen once. Sequenced: PBMCs. Every receptor here comes from a woman younger than 35 in good health and CMV-seropositive.

The chain couples TRBV27 to TRBJ2-7, with TRBD2 matching 8 bases. The CDR3 contains 11 residues. Germline assignment: CDR1 MNHEY and CDR2 SMNVEV (reference sequence). Trimming removed 6 bases from V and 6 bases from J; junction bases left unmatched: 1. DNA of the CDR3: TGTGCCAGCAGCGGGGGGGGCGAGCAGTACTTC. It encodes CASSGGGEQYF.

The table lists this clone with a few counts. The CDR3 protein is CASSPTSGGYNEQFF. DNA of the CDR3: TGTGCCAGCAGTCCCACTAGCGGGGGCTACAATGAGCAGTTCTTC. The gene calls are TRBV2 and TRBJ2-1; 11 bases are shared with TRBD2. The germline V gene encodes CDR1 SNHLY and CDR2 FYNNEI. The CDR3 totals 15 residues. The ends lost 5 bases at V and 3 bases at J; junction bases unmatched: 3.

The chain is built from TRBV30 and TRBJ1-3; 7 bases line up with TRBD1. Germline CDR1 GTSNPN, CDR2 SVGIG (reference sequence). Unmatched junction bases numbered 4, after V lost 5 bases and J lost 0 bases. This CDR3 is 14 amino acids long. The CDR3 DNA reads as TGTGCCTGGCAGACAGGGAACTCTGGAAACACCATATATTTT. Translation gives CAWQTGNSGNTIYF.

The chain recombines TRBV28 with TRBJ2-3; TRBD2 agrees at 8 bases. V dropped 5 bases and J dropped 7; count of bases not matched to a gene: 11. Germline lookup yields CDR1 MDHEN and CDR2 SYDVKM. The CDR3 sequence is 15 residues long. The CDR3, as DNA: TGTGCCAGCAGTGAGAACAGGGCGGGGGGAAATACGCAGTATTTT. As protein: CASSENRAGGNTQYF.

Written as DNA, the CDR3 is TGTGCCAGCAGCAGGGGTTTTGGAAACACCATATATTTT. Protein: CASSRGFGNTIYF. V and J are TRBV6-6 and TRBJ1-3; TRBD1 is a possible D gene (6 bases). The CDR3 has 13 amino acids. V was pared by 6 bases and J by 3 bases, with 9 bases between. Germline CDR1 reads MNHNY; CDR2 reads SVGAGI (reference sequence).

A few counts support this clone. The chain couples TRBV7-2 to TRBJ1-1; the D gene is possibly TRBD1 (6 bases). CDR3 size: 11 residues. V was cut by 7 bases and J by 5 bases, with 8 bases left in between. CDR1 SGHTA and CDR2 FQGNSA come from the germline V gene. The CDR3, as DNA: TGTGCCAGCACGGACAGTACTGAAGCTTTCTTT. Residues: CASTDSTEAFF.

This clone occurred a few times. The genes are TRBV10-2 and TRBJ2-5, with 9 bases aligning to TRBD2. CDR3 length: 15 amino acids. Germline V lookup: CDR1 WSHSY, CDR2 SAAADI. After removal of 2 bases from V and 1 base from J, the junction contained 2 bases not matched to a gene. In DNA form, the CDR3 reads TGCGCCAGCAGTGAGGGTAGCGGGGGCCAAGAGACCCAGTACTTC. It translates to CASSEGSGGQETQYF.

Notes on this clone: One end of the junction is discordant with germline, which a read error may explain. The rearrangement joins TRBV7-7 to TRBJ2-3, with no clear D. This CDR3 contains 15 residues. CDR1 SSHAT and CDR2 FNYEAQ come from the germline V gene (reference sequence). CDR3 sequence (DNA): TGTGCTAGCAGCCCGTCTAGTTTGAGCACAGATACGCAGTATTTT. Translation: CASSPSSLSTDTQYF.

The genes are TRBV18 and TRBJ1-1, with 7 bases matching TRBD1. From germline, CDR1 is KGHSH and CDR2 LQKENI. J gave up 1 base and V 4 bases, and 9 bases lay outside the gene matches. The CDR3 loop spans 16 amino acids. The CDR3 DNA follows: TGTGCCAGCTCACGACAGGGTCTGGTTGCGAACACTGAAGCTTTCTTT. Amino acid sequence: CASSRQGLVANTEAFF.

This clone was picked up a small number of times. J is TRBJ1-1 and V is TRBV4-3; D remains unclear. In germline, CDR1 is LGHNA, CDR2 YSLEER. The CDR3 is 16 amino acids. Trimming left V 0 bases short and J 5 bases short, with 16 bases between. This CDR3 is CASSQDTSGETTEAFF. DNA of the CDR3: TGCGCCAGCAGCCAAGATACGTCAGGCGAAACGACTGAAGCTTTCTTT.

The chain combines TRBV14 with TRBJ2-5, with D maybe TRBD1 (6 bases). V lost 1 base and J 2 bases, leaving 14 bases between the germline ends. The germline CDR1 and CDR2 sequences are SGHDN and FVKESK. This CDR3 region has 16 residues. The CDR3 spells CASSQGQDTIQETQYF. The CDR3 DNA is TGTGCCAGCAGCCAAGGACAGGACACTATTCAAGAGACCCAGTACTTC.

About this clone: The same CDR3 also results from other DNA sequences found in this sample. The chain has TRBV25-1 and TRBJ2-2, with D possibly matching TRBD1 (6 bases). Trimming took 3 bases from V and 4 from J, leaving 15 bases between them. Germline V gene data show CDR1 as MGHDK and CDR2 as SYGVNS. The length of the CDR3 is 16 residues. Here the CDR3 reads CASSDSRQDVTGELFF. In DNA, the CDR3 is TGTGCCAGCAGTGACTCACGACAGGATGTCACCGGGGAGCTGTTTTTT.

J is TRBJ2-3 and V is TRBV7-2, with D perhaps TRBD1 (5 bases). CDR3 length: 12 residues. Germline V gene sequence: CDR1 SGHTA, CDR2 FQGNSA. V was shortened by 6 bases and J by 5 bases, with 9 bases between the two germline ends. As DNA, the CDR3 is TGTGCCAGCAGACCGCAGGGAGATACGCAGTATTTT. Amino acids: CASRPQGDTQYF.

This clone came up a few times. This chain uses TRBV6-5 with TRBJ2-5; D unclear. The tail of the sequence fits TRBJ2-7 better, so the J call may be wrong. Germline-derived CDR1 and CDR2 are MNHEY and SVGAGI. This CDR3 is built from 14 residues. The CDR3 sequence: CASSSGSAAYEQYF. The CDR3 DNA is TGTGCCAGCAGTTCAGGTTCGGCAGCCTACGAGCAGTACTTC.

This chain links TRBV28 with TRBJ1-1; 8 bases align to TRBD1. Germline V CDR1 and CDR2: MDHEN, SYDVKM. J lost 4 bases, V lost 5 bases, and 9 bases had no gene match. The CDR3 length is 15 residues. The CDR3: CASSQQGDTGTEAFF. As DNA, the CDR3 is TGTGCCAGCAGTCAACAGGGGGATACGGGCACTGAAGCTTTCTTT.

Comment on this clone: Other DNA sequences of this sample code for an identical CDR3. CDR3 coding DNA: TGTGCCAGCAGCGTAGGGACAGGCAATCAGCCCCAGCATTTT. It specifies CASSVGTGNQPQHF. The chain combines TRBV9 with TRBJ1-5, with D perhaps TRBD1 (6 bases). CDR3 length: 14 amino acids. V gave up 0 bases and J gave up 2 bases, with 6 bases separating them. CDR1 is SGDLS and CDR2 is YYNGEE in the germline V gene.

In nucleotides, the CDR3 is TGCAGCGTCCGACAGATGAACACTGAAGCTTTCTTT. This gives the protein CSVRQMNTEAFF. V usage is TRBV29-1 and J usage is TRBJ1-1; the D gene is possibly TRBD1 (5 bases). The CDR3 is 12 residues long. The germline CDR1 and CDR2 sequences are SQVTM and ANQGSEA. V shed 6 bases and J shed 0 bases, with 8 bases lying between them.

This chain's CDR3 is CASSEAGGGYSNQPQHF. CDR3 DNA: TGTGCCAGCAGTGAAGCCGGGGGAGGTTATAGCAATCAGCCCCAGCATTTT. The J gene is TRBJ1-5, the V gene TRBV6-1, with D perhaps TRBD1 (5 bases). The germline V and J ends were trimmed by 0 bases and 0 bases, with 12 bases remaining between them. Germline V CDR1 and CDR2: MNHNS, SASEGT. CDR3 length equals 17 residues.

This clone was detected only a few times. This rearrangement joins TRBV19 to TRBJ2-5; D is perhaps TRBD2 (6 bases). The germline gives CDR1 LNHDA, CDR2 SQIVND (reference sequence). Trimming cost V 5 bases and J 5 bases, with 21 bases left between them. There are 16 residues in the CDR3. For the CDR3, the DNA is TGTGCCAGTAGTTCAGGCCCTCGGGGAGGAATGGAGACCCAGTACTTC. It encodes CASSSGPRGGMETQYF.

V and J are TRBV7-3 and TRBJ2-1, with D perhaps matching TRBD2 (6 bases). Germline V lookup: CDR1 SGHTA, CDR2 FQGTGA. Trimming left V 3 bases short and J 7 bases short, with 10 bases between. The CDR3 extends over 13 amino acids. CDR3 in amino acids: CASSLSGGNEQFF. The CDR3 DNA follows: TGTGCCAGCAGCTTGAGCGGAGGGAATGAGCAGTTCTTC. The whole variable domain, filled in from reference TRBV7-3 and TRBJ2-1, reads GAGVSQTPSNKVTEKGKYVELRCDPISGHTALYWYRQSLGQGPEFLIYFQGTGAADDSGLPNDRFFAVRPEGSVSTLKIQRTERGDSAVYLCASSLSGGNEQFFGPGTRLTVL.

The V and J genes are TRBV4-3 and TRBJ2-7; 7 bases fit TRBD1. V shed 1 base and J 5 bases; nucleotides not matched to a gene: 2. Per the germline V gene, CDR1 is LGHNA and CDR2 is YSLEER. The CDR3 loop spans 13 amino acids. The DNA for the CDR3 is TGCGCCAGCAGCCAAGGACAGGGCCACGAGCAGTACTTC. It encodes CASSQGQGHEQYF.

The rearrangement uses TRBV7-8 and TRBJ2-3; TRBD1 might be the D (6 bases). V was trimmed by 5 bases and J by 1 base, leaving 16 bases between them. Germline values: CDR1 SGHVS, CDR2 FQNEAQ. The CDR3 sequence is 16 residues long. The CDR3 DNA is TGTGCCAGCAGCCAATTAACTGCAGGGGGCACAGATACGCAGTATTTT. The encoded protein is CASSQLTAGGTDTQYF.

The rearrangement joins TRBV28 to TRBJ1-2; a possible D gene is TRBD1 (5 bases). CDR3 size: 16 residues. V lost 4 bases and J 0 bases, leaving 15 bases between the germline ends. CDR1 is MDHEN and CDR2 is SYDVKM in the germline V gene. CDR3 nucleotides: TGTGCCAGCAGTTCCCCCCTGGAGGGGACTAACTATGGCTACACCTTC. Its protein product is CASSSPLEGTNYGYTF.

The chain joins TRBV19 to TRBJ1-2; a possible D gene is TRBD1 (6 bases). The germline V and J ends were trimmed by 10 bases and 4 bases, with 13 bases remaining between them. Per the germline V gene, CDR1 is LNHDA and CDR2 is SQIVND (reference sequence). The CDR3 extends over 12 amino acids. CDR3 sequence: CATNTGPYGYTF. CDR3 coding DNA: TGTGCCACAAACACAGGGCCCTATGGCTACACCTTC.

The chain employs TRBV7-2 and TRBJ2-7; D is unresolved. The CDR3 runs 13 residues. Trimming shortened V by 1 base and J by 3 bases, and 7 bases separated the two germline ends. The germline CDR1 and CDR2 sequences are SGHTA and FQGNSA. CDR3 amino acids: CASSLDDFYEQYF. The CDR3 DNA follows: TGTGCCAGCAGCTTAGATGACTTCTACGAGCAGTACTTC.

The chain couples TRBV18 to TRBJ1-6, with D perhaps matching TRBD1 (5 bases). CDR1 is KGHSH and CDR2 is LQKENI in the germline V gene. The CDR3 has 16 residues. The V and J ends lost 3 bases and 7 bases respectively, with 16 bases between them. The DNA for the CDR3 is TGTGCCAGCTCACCGGCTCAGGGTAGTACCAATTCACCCCTCCACTTT. It specifies CASSPAQGSTNSPLHF.

About this clone itself: Germline is not matched at one junction end, which may reflect a read error. The J gene is TRBJ1-3, the V gene TRBV5-1; the match to TRBD1 covers 7 bases. The CDR3 has 17 residues. CDR1 is SGHRS, CDR2 YFSETQ, per germline. CDR3 residues: CASRVGTEGISGSTIYF. In nucleotides, the CDR3 is TGCGCCAGCAGGGTGGGGACAGAGGGGATCTCTGGAAGCACCATATATTTT. Looking up the rest from reference TRBV5-1 and TRBJ1-3 gives the full variable domain: KAGVTQTPRYLIKTRGQQVTLSCSPISGHRSVSWYQQTPGQGLQFLFEYFSETQRNKGNFPGRFSGRQFSNSRSEMNVSTLELGDSALYLCASRVGTEGISGSTIYFGEGSWLTVV.